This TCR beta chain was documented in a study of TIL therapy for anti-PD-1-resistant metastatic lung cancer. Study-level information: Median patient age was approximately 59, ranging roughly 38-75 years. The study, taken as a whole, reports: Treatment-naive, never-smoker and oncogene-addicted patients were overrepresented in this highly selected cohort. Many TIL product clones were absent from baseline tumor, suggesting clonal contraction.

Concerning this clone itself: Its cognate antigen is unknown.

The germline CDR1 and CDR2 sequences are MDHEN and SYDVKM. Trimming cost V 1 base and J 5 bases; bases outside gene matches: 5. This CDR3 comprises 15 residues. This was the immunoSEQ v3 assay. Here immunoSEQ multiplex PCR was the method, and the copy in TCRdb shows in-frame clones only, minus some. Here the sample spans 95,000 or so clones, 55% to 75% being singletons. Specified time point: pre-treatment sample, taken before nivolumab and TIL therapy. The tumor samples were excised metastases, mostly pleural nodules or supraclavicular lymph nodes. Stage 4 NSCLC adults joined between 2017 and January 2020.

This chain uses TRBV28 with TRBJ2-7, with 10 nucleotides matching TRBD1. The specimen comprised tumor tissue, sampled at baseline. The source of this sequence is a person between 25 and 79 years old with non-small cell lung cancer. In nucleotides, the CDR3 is TGTGCCAGCAGTTTATTTGGGACAGGGGTCGACGAGCAGTACTTC. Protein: CASSLFGTGVDEQYF.